This is a list of T cell receptor beta chains from one sample in a study of identifying expanded T cells in peripheral blood. Using immunoSEQ multiplex PCR, the repertoire was profiled, and TCRdb retains in-frame clones only, with some absent. Of some 81,000 clones in the sample, approximately 85% were seen once. Material for sequencing was blood. The receptors come from a person aged 18 to 75 in good health. CDR3s include the opening cysteine and the closing phenylalanine or tryptophan. Fields, in order: D gene, V gene, CDR3 protein. A D gene is named only where the DNA matches it firmly.

TRBD1 TRBV6-5 CASSYPTGGPYYEQYF
NA TRBV5-8 CASSLEGAGQRAVSSYGYTF
TRBD2 TRBV14 CASSQIAGVLGEQFF
TRBD1 TRBV4-3 CASSQEGGQGYEQYF
NA TRBV5-1 CASSLEGLQETQYF
NA TRBV18 CASSPPLQSSYNEQFF
NA TRBV6-5 CASSPGAQETQYF
NA TRBV7-8 CASSPDSVFATNEKLFF
NA TRBV6-6 CASSYAGALRTYEQYF
TRBD1 TRBV7-2 CASSIGQDTTWNTEAFF
TRBD2 TRBV5-4 CASSGGEGLSSYEQYF
NA TRBV9 CASSVEQGSPYEQYF
TRBD2 TRBV15 CATSRSGTNAEQFF
TRBD1 TRBV2 CASSASGGPLQETQYF
NA TRBV28 CASSSSGTRRETQYF
NA TRBV19 CASNGMDSGANVLTF
TRBD2 TRBV10-3 CAIRRGLQETQYF
TRBD1 TRBV18 CTSSPSSGQLQETQYF
TRBD1 TRBV2 CASSAEGQGSGYTF
NA TRBV7-9 CASMPPQALNTEAFF
NA TRBV4-1 CASSNAGASNYGYTF
NA TRBV7-3 CASSPLLAAGANVLTF
NA TRBV10-3 CASSLGLSYEQYF
TRBD1 TRBV5-6 CASRGGQSYEQYF
NA TRBV28 CASTADTGELFF
TRBD2 TRBV5-6 CASSPSPWSGRENTGELFF
NA TRBV10-1 CASTINGRTNTGELFF
TRBD2 TRBV4-1 CASSQLAGETQYF
NA TRBV7-2 CASTLGTSSTDTQYF
NA TRBV11-1 CASSLKASGNTIYF
TRBD1 TRBV29-1 CSVERTGNNEQFF
NA TRBV6-5 CASSGHQDTGELFF
NA TRBV19 CASTPGGPHTEAFF
TRBD1 TRBV2 CASMGQSSNTEAFF
TRBD1 TRBV11-3 CASKGQGRHEQFF
NA TRBV11-3 CASSLVNGNEQFF
NA TRBV11-2 CASRRDTSSYEQYF
NA TRBV19 CASSPREGKAFF
NA TRBV25-1 CASRPSQVNYEQYF
NA TRBV19 CASSDTGIGLGEKLFF
NA TRBV7-2 CASSWGQGQTEAFF
NA TRBV7-8 CASSLAGYTQYF
NA TRBV11-2 CASGDAGNNEQFF
NA TRBV5-1 CASSLGGQDTEAFF
TRBD2 TRBV10-3 CAISDAGGPETQYF
NA TRBV6-4 CASSPEGNEQFF
TRBD2 TRBV10-3 CAISESGLANTYNEQFF
NA TRBV28 CASSFYTAGGGEQFF
NA TRBV5-1 CASSLSGNTIYF
TRBD1 TRBV27 CASSLMQGGTDTQYF
NA TRBV6-6 CASIPMNGELFF
NA TRBV30 CAWSVLAGRQETQYF
TRBD2 TRBV7-2 CASSWSGVTSGNTGELFF
NA TRBV28 CASSPPGGYGYTF